The T cell receptor (beta chain) under discussion was sequenced for a study of blood T cell repertoires in COVID-19. As for the study in general: Samples of COVID-19 (acute and convalescent) were obtained from the United States, Italy and Spain. From T cells, B-cell-depleted T cells, or PBMCs came the material, which was cDNA or gDNA.

V was pared by 1 base and J by 2 bases, with 6 bases between. In germline, CDR1 is GTSNPN, CDR2 SVGIG (reference sequence). CDR3 length equals 13 residues. Authors' analysis steps: Amplification with reference gene primers provided the estimates of nucleated cell counts. The assay was immunoSEQ multiplex PCR, and TCRdb's table has in-frame clones only and misses some. V and J calls and clone size come straight from that table; D and trimming were deduced from the DNA. The sample records about 260,000 clones, 83% being singletons. The sequencing input was peripheral blood. The V and J genes are TRBV30 and TRBJ1-5, with a tentative D call TRBD1 (6 bases). The TCR sequence derives from a woman in her forties or fifties who had recovered from COVID-19. The CDR3 is CAWSEGGNQPQHF. CDR3 DNA sequence: TGTGCCTGGAGTGAGGGGGGCAATCAGCCCCAGCATTTT.